This T cell receptor (beta chain) was retrieved from a study of PD-1 blockade in classical Hodgkin lymphoma. Study-level findings and limits: Patients who began taking nivolumab under 1 year after ASCT were left out.

Libraries were prepared by immunoSEQ multiplex PCR; TCRdb keeps only in-frame clonotypes and omits some of them. The sample lists roughly 100,000 clones; roughly 90% were seen once. As concerns this clone: Antigen: not known.

Stated time point: cycle 4 day 1 (C4D1), after 6 weeks of nivolumab. Each patient relapsed following autologous stem cell transplantation, and prior brentuximab vedotin exposure differed. Under best response, outcomes were complete response, partial response or progressive disease. This TCR was recovered from a human donor with classical Hodgkin lymphoma. The sample was peripheral blood mononuclear cells (PBMCs), taken before the fourth cycle of nivolumab.

CDR3 in amino acids: CATGGYGYTF. The DNA of the CDR3 is TGTGCCACGGGGGGGTATGGCTACACCTTC. The chain joins TRBV2 to TRBJ1-2, with D possibly TRBD1 on 5 matching bases. The length of the CDR3 is 10 residues. V was pared by 10 bases and J by 5 bases, with 8 bases between. The germline CDR1 and CDR2 sequences are SNHLY and FYNNEI.